This T cell receptor (beta chain) was found in a study of human T cells and chemical hapten exposure. Study-wide context: A patient group, mainly female, showed alopecia areata, totalis or universalis. The study traced per-sample TCR yield variation mainly to small differences in pooled library volumes.

Time point defined: patch test 2, 6 weeks after DPC sensitization. Treatment denoted: therapeutic diphenylcyclopropenone sensitization with weekly scalp DPC. Blood collection took place prior to placing each patch test. This clonotype has at least ten counts. Its antigen is as yet unknown. TCRdb re-called the RACE reads with MiXCR, one entry per CDR3 protein. The data hold tens of thousands of distinct CDR3 sequences, with roughly 10% observed a single time. V was clipped by 4 bases and J by 1 base, with 8 bases between them. Per germline, CDR1 MNHEY and CDR2 SMNVEV (reference sequence). The CDR3 is 13 amino acids. Study outcomes and limitations: Alopecia affected the donors, so their immune response may differ from healthy people's.

The TCR originated in a woman aged 45 to 65 with alopecia areata. Some clones in this sample may be carry-over from other donors' samples. The sequenced sample was whole blood, obtained in connection with sensitization to the hapten diphenylcyclopropenone (DPC). The chain uses TRBV27 and TRBJ2-7, with a weak D call TRBD1 (6 bases). In DNA, the CDR3 is TGTGCCAGCAGTTGGACAGAGTCCTACGAGCAGTACTTC. This translates into CASSWTESYEQYF.